A single sample gave rise to the 9 T cell receptor beta chains below, sequenced in a study of T cell responses to AZD1222 COVID-19 vaccine. Method: immunoSEQ multiplex PCR; TCRdb's copy keeps in-frame clones and lacks some. The sample shows 200,000 to 250,000 clones, roughly 94% of them seen only once. The sample was peripheral blood, taken 28 days after the second dose of the MenACWY control vaccine. The receptor set was obtained from an adult who received the MenACWY meningococcal vaccine as a control.

This chain connects TRBV5-1 to TRBJ2-5, with D unresolved. Germline assignment: CDR1 SGHRS and CDR2 YFSETQ. The CDR3 totals 12 residues. The germline V and J ends were trimmed by 3 bases and 3 bases, with 6 bases remaining between them. CDR3: CASSYPEETQYF. The CDR3, as DNA: TGCGCCAGCAGCTACCCGGAAGAGACCCAGTACTTC.

V usage is TRBV19 and J usage is TRBJ1-6; 7 nucleotides agree with TRBD1. Germline values: CDR1 LNHDA, CDR2 SQIVND (reference sequence). The CDR3 sequence is 15 residues long. The V segment lost 6 bases and the J segment 8 bases; nucleotides outside the gene matches: 10. The CDR3 loop reads CASRETGTSDSPLHF. The CDR3 bases are TGTGCCAGTAGAGAGACAGGGACCTCCGATTCACCCCTCCACTTT.

V usage is TRBV11-2 and J usage is TRBJ2-7, with TRBD1 matching over 10 bases. Per the germline V gene, CDR1 is SGHAT and CDR2 is FQNNGV. V gave up 1 base and J gave up 1 base; unmatched junction bases: 7. The CDR3 covers 17 residues. CDR3 protein: CASSLAPPGQGSYEQYF. The CDR3 DNA sequence: TGTGCCAGCAGCTTAGCCCCCCCGGGACAGGGGTCCTACGAGCAGTACTTC.

The rearrangement uses TRBV7-2 and TRBJ2-2; TRBD2 agrees at 8 bases. The CDR3 consists of 16 residues. Germline V gene data show CDR1 as SGHTA and CDR2 as FQGNSA. V dropped 1 base and J dropped 7; count of bases not matched to a gene: 8. This CDR3 is CASSLVTGGPVGELFF. The CDR3 nucleotides read TGTGCCAGCAGCTTAGTCACGGGGGGGCCGGTCGGGGAGCTGTTTTTT.

The chain couples TRBV30 to TRBJ2-7; D remains unclear. Trimming took off 5 bases at V and 4 bases at J, with 12 bases between the two ends. The V gene's germline CDR1 is GTSNPN and CDR2 SVGIG (reference sequence). CDR3 length: 12 amino acids. The CDR3 here is CAWGEQDYEQYF. For the CDR3, the DNA is TGTGCCTGGGGAGAGCAGGATTACGAGCAGTACTTC.

The table lists this clone with a count of one. The chain is built from TRBV5-1 and TRBJ2-2, with a possible D match to TRBD2 (5 bases). Trimming pared 3 bases from V and 2 bases from J, leaving 8 bases between. The CDR3 length is 14 residues. CDR1 and CDR2 (germline): SGHRS, YFSETQ. The CDR3 DNA follows: TGCGCCAGCAGCTGGACTGGAAACACCGGGGAGCTGTTTTTT. Amino acid sequence: CASSWTGNTGELFF. The entire variable domain, with the rest obtained from reference TRBV5-1 and TRBJ2-2, is as follows: KAGVTQTPRYLIKTRGQQVTLSCSPISGHRSVSWYQQTPGQGLQFLFEYFSETQRNKGNFPGRFSGRQFSNSRSEMNVSTLELGDSALYLCASSWTGNTGELFFGEGSRLTVL.

This chain links TRBV27 with TRBJ2-1, with 12 bases identical to TRBD1. Germline V CDR1 and CDR2: MNHEY, SMNVEV (reference sequence). This CDR3 comprises 18 residues. With 3 bases clipped from V and 6 bases from J, the junction kept 12 bases outside the gene matches. The CDR3 DNA reads TGTGCCAGCAGTTTCCGGTCAAGGAGGGACAGGGGGCCCAATGAGCAGTTCTTC. The encoded protein is CASSFRSRRDRGPNEQFF.

The chain has TRBV6-5 and TRBJ1-4; unclear D gene. V was clipped by 6 bases and J by 8 bases, with 16 bases between them. Per the germline V gene, CDR1 is MNHEY and CDR2 is SVGAGI. The CDR3 sequence is 14 residues long. The CDR3 DNA reads TGTGCCAGCAGAGACACAGAGGAGGCGGAAAAACTGTTTTTT. Translating gives CASRDTEEAEKLFF.

This clone was observed a few times. The V call is TRBV6-2 or TRBV6-3, the J call TRBJ2-6; D is unresolved. Germline CDR1 MNHEY, CDR2 SVGEGT. V lost 2 bases and J lost 3, with 5 bases in between. This CDR3 has 14 residues. The CDR3 sequence is CASSYEGGANVLTF. The CDR3 nucleotides are TGTGCCAGCAGTTACGAAGGTGGGGCCAACGTCCTGACTTTC.